This TCR beta chain was obtained from a study of blood T cell repertoires in COVID-19. As for the study in general: Acute-phase and convalescent COVID-19 samples originated in the United States, Italy and Spain.

Methods used by the authors: Using reference gene primer amplification, nucleated cell counts were estimated. Sequencing used immunoSEQ multiplex PCR; TCRdb keeps in-frame clones, though not all of them. V and J calls plus clone size are reproduced from that table; the DNA served to infer D and trimming. The sample lists a few hundred thousand clones, approximately 90% occurring once. The V gene's germline CDR1 is SEHNR and CDR2 FQNEAQ (reference sequence). V trimming: 5 bases; J trimming: 6 bases; junction bases outside the gene matches: 14. The CDR3 is 16 amino acids. All enrollees were about 18 to 89 years old and from some 24 US areas. Recovered status applied to Cohort 3 donors who had two consecutive negative PCRs. It also applied to those with clearance or with symptom resolution.

Material for sequencing was PBMCs or T cells enriched from blood (not recorded which). V usage is TRBV7-9 and J usage is TRBJ1-1; 8 bases are a match to TRBD1. This receptor was identified in a woman in her twenties or thirties who had recovered from COVID-19. Here the CDR3 reads CASSNSSGTGRAEAFF. The CDR3 DNA reads as TGTGCCAGCAGCAACTCCTCCGGGACAGGCAGGGCTGAAGCTTTCTTT.